The rows below give T cell receptor beta chains drawn from one sample of a study of shared clonotypes between healthy human individuals. Sequencing used immunoSEQ multiplex PCR; TCRdb keeps in-frame clones, though not all of them. This sample has around 500,000 clones, with more than 75% found just once. Sequencing input: PBMCs. Receptors originate from a woman in her 40s in good health. Some clones in this sample may be carry-over from other donors' samples. Each CDR3 is given with its conserved first and last residue. A D gene is named only where the DNA matches it firmly. Part of the rows lack a size; the others show once, few, many or a class for expanded clones.

j_call: TRBJ2-5
clone_size: NA
v_call: TRBV15
d_call: TRBD2
cdr3_aa: CATSRDLREVRQYF
cdr3_nt: TGTGCCACCAGCAGAGATCTTCGGGAGGTCCGGCAGTACTTC

j_call: TRBJ2-3
clone_size: NA
v_call: TRBV7-8
d_call: NA
cdr3_aa: CASSLGLALTDTQYF
cdr3_nt: TGTGCCAGCAGCTTAGGTCTAGCCCTCACAGATACGCAGTATTTT

j_call: TRBJ1-2
clone_size: many
v_call: TRBV30
d_call: NA
cdr3_aa: CAWKFGAGAGGYTF
cdr3_nt: TGTGCCTGGAAGTTCGGGGCGGGGGCTGGAGGCTACACCTTC

j_call: TRBJ2-2
clone_size: few
v_call: TRBV7-3
d_call: TRBD2
cdr3_aa: CASSLTRASGKNTGELFF
cdr3_nt: TGTGCCAGCAGCTTAACCCGGGCTAGCGGGAAGAACACCGGGGAGCTGTTTTTT

j_call: TRBJ1-3
clone_size: few
v_call: TRBV29-1
d_call: NA
cdr3_aa: CSVQRGNTIYF
cdr3_nt: TGCAGCGTTCAGAGGGGAAACACCATATATTTT

j_call: TRBJ2-7
clone_size: NA
v_call: TRBV5-4
d_call: NA
cdr3_aa: CASRWEGPSYEQYF
cdr3_nt: TGTGCCAGCAGGTGGGAAGGCCCCTCCTACGAGCAGTACTTC

j_call: TRBJ2-7
clone_size: NA
v_call: TRBV11-2
d_call: TRBD1
cdr3_aa: CASSLAGRQGVSYEQYF
cdr3_nt: TGTGCCAGCAGCTTAGCCGGGCGGCAGGGGGTCTCCTACGAGCAGTACTTC

j_call: TRBJ1-1
clone_size: NA
v_call: TRBV28
d_call: NA
cdr3_aa: CASTPPGGRNTEAFF
cdr3_nt: TGTGCCAGCACCCCCCCGGGGGGGAGGAACACTGAAGCTTTCTTT

j_call: TRBJ2-5
clone_size: NA
v_call: TRBV7-6
d_call: NA
cdr3_aa: CASSSTGQPSVTQYF
cdr3_nt: TGTGCCAGCAGCTCTACGGGACAACCTTCGGTGACCCAGTACTTC

j_call: TRBJ2-5
clone_size: NA
v_call: TRBV28
d_call: TRBD1
cdr3_aa: CASSSLLTGTKETQYF
cdr3_nt: TGTGCCAGCAGTTCCCTCCTGACAGGGACGAAAGAGACCCAGTACTTC

j_call: TRBJ1-2
clone_size: NA
v_call: TRBV30
d_call: NA
cdr3_aa: CAWSRLGVAYGYTF
cdr3_nt: TGTGCCTGGAGCCGGCTGGGAGTGGCCTATGGCTACACCTTC

j_call: TRBJ2-7
clone_size: few
v_call: TRBV29-1
d_call: NA
cdr3_aa: CSVEERYEQYF
cdr3_nt: TGCAGCGTTGAAGAACGATACGAGCAGTACTTC

j_call: TRBJ2-7
clone_size: few
v_call: TRBV2
d_call: TRBD1
cdr3_aa: CASSEGGTGGHEQYF
cdr3_nt: TGTGCCAGCAGTGAAGGAGGGACAGGGGGACACGAGCAGTACTTC

j_call: TRBJ2-7
clone_size: NA
v_call: TRBV6-6
d_call: TRBD1
cdr3_aa: CASSYTRDRGNEQYF
cdr3_nt: TGTGCCAGCAGTTACACACGGGACAGGGGGAACGAGCAGTACTTC

j_call: TRBJ1-1
clone_size: few
v_call: TRBV11-2
d_call: NA
cdr3_aa: CASSLGRTEPEAFF
cdr3_nt: TGTGCCAGCAGCTTAGGTCGGACAGAGCCTGAAGCTTTCTTT

j_call: TRBJ2-1
clone_size: NA
v_call: TRBV29-1
d_call: TRBD2
cdr3_aa: CSVSGGEQFF
cdr3_nt: TGCAGCGTTTCGGGGGGTGAGCAGTTCTTC

j_call: TRBJ2-7
clone_size: few
v_call: TRBV13
d_call: TRBD2
cdr3_aa: CASSRPSGTTNEQYF
cdr3_nt: TGTGCCAGCAGCCGACCTAGCGGGACCACGAACGAGCAGTACTTC

j_call: TRBJ2-3
clone_size: NA
v_call: TRBV5-6
d_call: TRBD2
cdr3_aa: CASSLRLAGNTDTQYF
cdr3_nt: TGTGCCAGCAGCTTGCGCCTAGCGGGAAACACAGATACGCAGTATTTT

j_call: TRBJ1-4
clone_size: NA
v_call: TRBV28
d_call: NA
cdr3_aa: CASSSAGWGAPNEKLFF
cdr3_nt: TGTGCCAGCAGTTCAGCGGGGTGGGGGGCCCCTAATGAAAAACTGTTTTTT

j_call: TRBJ2-7
clone_size: NA
v_call: TRBV4-3
d_call: TRBD2
cdr3_aa: CASSQDLPLAGAYEQYF
cdr3_nt: TGCGCCAGCAGCCAAGATCTACCCCTAGCGGGAGCCTACGAGCAGTACTTC

j_call: TRBJ2-3
clone_size: NA
v_call: TRBV4-2
d_call: TRBD1
cdr3_aa: CASSQGRTGGGTDTQYF
cdr3_nt: TGTGCCAGCAGCCAAGGGAGAACAGGGGGCGGGACAGATACGCAGTATTTT

j_call: TRBJ2-2
clone_size: NA
v_call: TRBV5-1
d_call: NA
cdr3_aa: CASTLGLATGELFF
cdr3_nt: TGCGCCAGCACCTTAGGACTCGCCACCGGGGAGCTGTTTTTT

j_call: TRBJ2-3
clone_size: NA
v_call: TRBV11-2
d_call: NA
cdr3_aa: CASSPVGGYADTQYF
cdr3_nt: TGTGCCAGCAGCCCGGTAGGGGGGTATGCAGATACGCAGTATTTT

j_call: TRBJ1-4
clone_size: NA
v_call: TRBV9
d_call: TRBD1
cdr3_aa: CASSGDRGENEKLFF
cdr3_nt: TGTGCCAGCAGCGGCGACAGGGGAGAAAATGAAAAACTGTTTTTT

j_call: TRBJ2-1
clone_size: NA
v_call: TRBV7-3
d_call: NA
cdr3_aa: CASSAAGTAYNEQFF
cdr3_nt: TGTGCCAGCAGCGCAGCCGGGACTGCCTACAATGAGCAGTTCTTC